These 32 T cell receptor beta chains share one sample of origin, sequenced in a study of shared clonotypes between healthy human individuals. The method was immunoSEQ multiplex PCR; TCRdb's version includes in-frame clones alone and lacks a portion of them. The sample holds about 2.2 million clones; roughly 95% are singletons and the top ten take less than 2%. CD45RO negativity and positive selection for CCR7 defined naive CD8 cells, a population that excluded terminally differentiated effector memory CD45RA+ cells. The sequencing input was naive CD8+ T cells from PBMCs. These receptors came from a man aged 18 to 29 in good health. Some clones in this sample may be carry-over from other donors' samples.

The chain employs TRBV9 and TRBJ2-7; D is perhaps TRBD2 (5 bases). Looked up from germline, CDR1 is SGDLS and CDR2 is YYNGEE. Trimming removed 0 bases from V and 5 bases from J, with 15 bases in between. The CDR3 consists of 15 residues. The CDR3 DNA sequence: TGTGCCAGCAGCGTAGGCGGAGGACCCGGCGACGAGCAGTACTTC. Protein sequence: CASSVGGGPGDEQYF.

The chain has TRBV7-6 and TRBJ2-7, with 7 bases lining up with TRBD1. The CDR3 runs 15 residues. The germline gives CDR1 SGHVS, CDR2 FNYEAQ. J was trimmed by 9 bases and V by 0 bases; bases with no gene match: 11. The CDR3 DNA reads TGTGCCAGCAGCTTAGCGTCTCGACAGGGTAATGCGCAGTACTTC. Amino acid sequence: CASSLASRQGNAQYF.

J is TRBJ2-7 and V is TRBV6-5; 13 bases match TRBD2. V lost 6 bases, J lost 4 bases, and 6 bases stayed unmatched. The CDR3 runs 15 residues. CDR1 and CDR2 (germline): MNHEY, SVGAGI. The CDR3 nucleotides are TGTGCCAGCAGACAACTAGCGGGAGGGGGGTACGAGCAGTACTTC. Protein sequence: CASRQLAGGGYEQYF.

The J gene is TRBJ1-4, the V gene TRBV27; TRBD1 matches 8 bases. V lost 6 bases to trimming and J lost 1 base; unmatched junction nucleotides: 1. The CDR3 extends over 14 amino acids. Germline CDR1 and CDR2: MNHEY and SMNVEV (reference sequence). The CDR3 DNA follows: TGTGCCAGCAGCGACAGGGGAACTAATGAAAAACTGTTTTTT. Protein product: CASSDRGTNEKLFF.

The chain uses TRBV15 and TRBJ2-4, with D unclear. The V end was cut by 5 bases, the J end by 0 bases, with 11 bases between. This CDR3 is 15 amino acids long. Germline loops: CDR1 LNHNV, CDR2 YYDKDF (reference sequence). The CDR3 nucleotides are TGTGCCACCAGCTTAACAGCCTTAGCCAAAAACATTCAGTACTTC. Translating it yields CATSLTALAKNIQYF.

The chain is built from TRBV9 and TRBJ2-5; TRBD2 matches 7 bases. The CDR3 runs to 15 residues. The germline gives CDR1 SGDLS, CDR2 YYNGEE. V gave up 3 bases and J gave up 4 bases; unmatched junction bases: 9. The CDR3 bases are TGTGCCAGCAGCGCTGGGGGGGTGGTGCCAGAGACCCAGTACTTC. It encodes CASSAGGVVPETQYF.

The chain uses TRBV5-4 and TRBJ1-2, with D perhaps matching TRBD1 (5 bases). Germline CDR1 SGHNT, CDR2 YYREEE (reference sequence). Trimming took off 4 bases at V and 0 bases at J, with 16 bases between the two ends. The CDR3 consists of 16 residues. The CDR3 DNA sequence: TGTGCCAGCAGCCCACGGGGGGAAGGAGCTAACTATGGCTACACCTTC. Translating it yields CASSPRGEGANYGYTF.

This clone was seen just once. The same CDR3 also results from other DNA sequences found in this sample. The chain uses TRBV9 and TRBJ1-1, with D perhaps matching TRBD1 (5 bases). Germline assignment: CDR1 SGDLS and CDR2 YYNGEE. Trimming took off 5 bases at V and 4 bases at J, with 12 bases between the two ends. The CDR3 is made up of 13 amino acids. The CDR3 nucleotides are TGTGCCAGCAGTCCTGGGGGGGGCACTGAAGCTTTCTTT. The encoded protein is CASSPGGGTEAFF.

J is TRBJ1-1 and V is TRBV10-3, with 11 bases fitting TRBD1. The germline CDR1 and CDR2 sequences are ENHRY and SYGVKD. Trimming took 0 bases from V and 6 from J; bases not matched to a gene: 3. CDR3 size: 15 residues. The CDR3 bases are TGTGCCATCAGTGAGTCAAAGGGACAGGGGGCTGAAGCTTTCTTT. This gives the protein CAISESKGQGAEAFF.

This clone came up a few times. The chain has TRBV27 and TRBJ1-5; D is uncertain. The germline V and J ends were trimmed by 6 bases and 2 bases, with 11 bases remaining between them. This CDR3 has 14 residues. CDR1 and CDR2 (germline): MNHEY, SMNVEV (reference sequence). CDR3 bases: TGTGCCAGCAGGGGGAGGCTTCGCAATCAGCCCCAGCATTTT. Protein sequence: CASRGRLRNQPQHF.

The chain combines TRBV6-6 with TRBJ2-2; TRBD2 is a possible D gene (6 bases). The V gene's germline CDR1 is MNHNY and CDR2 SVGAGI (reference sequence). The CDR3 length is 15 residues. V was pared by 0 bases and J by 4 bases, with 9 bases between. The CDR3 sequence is CASSYSRGGTGELFF. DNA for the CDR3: TGTGCCAGCAGTTACTCGAGGGGAGGCACCGGGGAGCTGTTTTTT.

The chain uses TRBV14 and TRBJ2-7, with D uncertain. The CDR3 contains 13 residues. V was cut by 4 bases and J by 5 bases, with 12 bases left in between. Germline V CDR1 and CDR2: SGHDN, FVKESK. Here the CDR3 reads CASSPSLTHEQYF. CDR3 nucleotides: TGTGCCAGCAGCCCTTCCCTTACGCACGAGCAGTACTTC.

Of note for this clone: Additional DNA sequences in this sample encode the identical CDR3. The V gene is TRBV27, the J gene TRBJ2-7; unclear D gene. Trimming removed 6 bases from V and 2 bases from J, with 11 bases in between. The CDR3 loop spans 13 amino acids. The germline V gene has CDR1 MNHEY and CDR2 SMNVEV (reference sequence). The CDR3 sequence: CASSFGPPYEQYF. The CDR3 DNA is TGTGCCAGCAGCTTCGGACCACCCTACGAGCAGTACTTC.

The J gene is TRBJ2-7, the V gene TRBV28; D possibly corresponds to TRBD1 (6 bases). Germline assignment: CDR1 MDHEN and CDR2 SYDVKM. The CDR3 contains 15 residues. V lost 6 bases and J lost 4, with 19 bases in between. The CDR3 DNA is TGTGCCAGCAGGGACACCCGGGACAACACTTACGAGCAGTACTTC. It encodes CASRDTRDNTYEQYF.

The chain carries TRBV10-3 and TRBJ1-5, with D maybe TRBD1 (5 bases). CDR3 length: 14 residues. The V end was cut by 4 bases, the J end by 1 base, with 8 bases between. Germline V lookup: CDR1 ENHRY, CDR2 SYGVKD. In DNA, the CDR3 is TGTGCCATCAGTGGGGGGGACAGCAATCAGCCCCAGCATTTT. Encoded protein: CAISGGDSNQPQHF.

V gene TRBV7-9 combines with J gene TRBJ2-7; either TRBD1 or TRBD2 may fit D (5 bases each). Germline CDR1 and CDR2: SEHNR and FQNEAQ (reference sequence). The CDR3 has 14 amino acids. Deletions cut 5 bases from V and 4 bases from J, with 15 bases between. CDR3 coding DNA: TGTGCCAGCAGCCCCCGGGACCAACTTTACGAGCAGTACTTC. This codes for CASSPRDQLYEQYF.

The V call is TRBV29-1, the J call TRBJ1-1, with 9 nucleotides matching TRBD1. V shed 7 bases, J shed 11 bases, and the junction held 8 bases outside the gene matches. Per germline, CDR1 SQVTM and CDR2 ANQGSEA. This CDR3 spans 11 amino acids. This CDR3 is CSARTGEEAFF. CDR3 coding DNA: TGCAGCGCCCGGACAGGGGAGGAGGCTTTCTTT.

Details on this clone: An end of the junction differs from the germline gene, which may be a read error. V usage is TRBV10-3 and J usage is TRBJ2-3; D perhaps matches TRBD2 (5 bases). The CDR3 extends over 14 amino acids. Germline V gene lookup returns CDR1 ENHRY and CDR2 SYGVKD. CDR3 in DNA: TGTGCCATCAGTGATTATCTAGCAACAGATACGCGGTATTTT. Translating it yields CAISDYLATDTRYF.

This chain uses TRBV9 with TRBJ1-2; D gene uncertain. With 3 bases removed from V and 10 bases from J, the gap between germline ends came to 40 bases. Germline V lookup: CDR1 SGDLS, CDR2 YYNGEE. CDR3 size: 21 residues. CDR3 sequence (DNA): TGTGCCAGCAGCGCGAACTTCTTACTAGATTCTCTAACTATAACCCCCCCACCCTACACCTTC. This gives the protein CASSANFLLDSLTITPPPYTF.

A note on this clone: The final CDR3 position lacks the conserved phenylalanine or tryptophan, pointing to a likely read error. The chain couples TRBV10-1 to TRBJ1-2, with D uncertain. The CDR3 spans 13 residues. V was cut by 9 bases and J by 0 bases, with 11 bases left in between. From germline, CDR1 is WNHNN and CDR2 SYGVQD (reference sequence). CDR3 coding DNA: TGCGCCAGTAAGAGCAGTTCTAACTATGGCTACACCCTC. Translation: CASKSSSNYGYTL.

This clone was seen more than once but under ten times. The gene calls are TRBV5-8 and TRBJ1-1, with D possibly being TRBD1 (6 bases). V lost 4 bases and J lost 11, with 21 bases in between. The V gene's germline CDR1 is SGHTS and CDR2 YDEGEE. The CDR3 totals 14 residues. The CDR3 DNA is TGTGCCAGCAGCCCCCTCTTAATGGGGGCCGGGGCTTTCTTT. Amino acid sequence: CASSPLLMGAGAFF. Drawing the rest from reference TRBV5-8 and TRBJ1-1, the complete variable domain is EAGVTQSPTHLIKTRGQQATLRCSPISGHTSVYWYQQALGLGLQFLLWYDEGEERNRGNFPPRFSGRQFPNYSSELNVNALELEDSALYLCASSPLLMGAGAFFGQGTRLTVV.

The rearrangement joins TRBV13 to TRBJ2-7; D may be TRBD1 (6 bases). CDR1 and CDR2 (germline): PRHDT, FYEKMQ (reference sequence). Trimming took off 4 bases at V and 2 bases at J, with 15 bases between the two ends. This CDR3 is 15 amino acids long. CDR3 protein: CASSSRDTFTYEQYF. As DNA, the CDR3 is TGTGCCAGCAGCTCCCGGGACACTTTTACCTACGAGCAGTACTTC.

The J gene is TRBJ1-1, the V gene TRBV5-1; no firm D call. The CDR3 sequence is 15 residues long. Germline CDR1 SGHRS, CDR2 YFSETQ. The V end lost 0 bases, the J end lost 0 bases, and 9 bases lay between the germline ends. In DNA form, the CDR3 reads TGCGCCAGCAGCTTGGCGCAGACTCTGAACACTGAAGCTTTCTTT. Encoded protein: CASSLAQTLNTEAFF.

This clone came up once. CDR3 nucleotide sequence: TGCAGCGCCGGGTCCAGAAAGGGGCGGCGGACAGATACGCAGTATTTT. This gives the protein CSAGSRKGRRTDTQYF. This chain joins TRBV29-1 and TRBJ2-3; D perhaps matches TRBD1 (5 bases). The ends were cut back, 7 bases at V and 3 bases at J, with 23 bases in the middle. Germline V gene sequence: CDR1 SQVTM, CDR2 ANQGSEA. This CDR3 contains 16 residues.

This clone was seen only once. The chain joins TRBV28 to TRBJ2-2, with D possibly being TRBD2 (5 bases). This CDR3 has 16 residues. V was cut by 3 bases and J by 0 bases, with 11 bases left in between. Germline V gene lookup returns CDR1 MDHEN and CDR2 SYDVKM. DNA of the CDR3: TGTGCCAGCAGTTTTCTTGGGGAGCCGAACACCGGGGAGCTGTTTTTT. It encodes CASSFLGEPNTGELFF.

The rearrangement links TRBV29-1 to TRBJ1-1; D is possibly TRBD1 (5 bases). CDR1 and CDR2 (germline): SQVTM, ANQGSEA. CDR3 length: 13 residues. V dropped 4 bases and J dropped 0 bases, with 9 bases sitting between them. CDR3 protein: CSVVAGMNTEAFF. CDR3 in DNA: TGCAGCGTTGTGGCAGGGATGAACACTGAAGCTTTCTTT.

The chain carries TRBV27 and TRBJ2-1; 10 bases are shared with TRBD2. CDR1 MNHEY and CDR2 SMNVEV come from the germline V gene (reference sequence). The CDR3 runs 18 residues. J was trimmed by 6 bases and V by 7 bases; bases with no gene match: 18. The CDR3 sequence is CASTLLGASGSIGNEQFF. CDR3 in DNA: TGTGCCAGCACCTTATTAGGGGCTAGCGGGAGTATTGGCAATGAGCAGTTCTTC.

The CDR3 sequence: CASRDRKDPNTEAFF. The CDR3 nucleotides are TGTGCCAGCAGAGATCGAAAGGACCCGAACACTGAAGCTTTCTTT. The chain couples TRBV6-6 to TRBJ1-1; D not certain. CDR3 size: 15 residues. V was shortened by 6 bases and J by 1 base, with 15 bases between the two germline ends. Germline V gene lookup returns CDR1 MNHNY and CDR2 SVGAGI (reference sequence).

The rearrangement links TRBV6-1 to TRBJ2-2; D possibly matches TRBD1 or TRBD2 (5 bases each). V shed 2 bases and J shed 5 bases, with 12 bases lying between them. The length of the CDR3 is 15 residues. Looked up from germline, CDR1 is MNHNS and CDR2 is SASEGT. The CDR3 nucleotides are TGTGCCAGCAGTGAAAGCCTGGGGGAGACCGGGGAGCTGTTTTTT. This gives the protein CASSESLGETGELFF.

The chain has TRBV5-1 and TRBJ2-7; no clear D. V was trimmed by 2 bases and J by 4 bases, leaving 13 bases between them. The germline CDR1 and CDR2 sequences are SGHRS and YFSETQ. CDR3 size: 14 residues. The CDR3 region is CASSFGQNRYEQYF. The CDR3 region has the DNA TGCGCCAGCAGCTTCGGCCAAAACCGTTACGAGCAGTACTTC.

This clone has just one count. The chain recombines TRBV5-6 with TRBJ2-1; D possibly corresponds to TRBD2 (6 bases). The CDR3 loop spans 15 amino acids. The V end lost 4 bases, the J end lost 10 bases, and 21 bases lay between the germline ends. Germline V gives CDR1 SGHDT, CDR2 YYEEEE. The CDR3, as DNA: TGTGCCAGCAGCCCAAGTCCGACGGCGGGGCACGAGCAGTTCTTC. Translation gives CASSPSPTAGHEQFF.

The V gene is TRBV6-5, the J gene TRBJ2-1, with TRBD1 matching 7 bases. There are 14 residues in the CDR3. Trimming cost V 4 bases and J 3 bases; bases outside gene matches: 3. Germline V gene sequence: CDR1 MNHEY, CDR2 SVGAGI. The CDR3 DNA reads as TGTGCCAGCAGTTTTGGGACAGACTACAATGAGCAGTTCTTC. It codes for CASSFGTDYNEQFF.